A selection of T cell receptor beta chains follows, all from one sample in a study of blood T cell repertoires in COVID-19. Clones were sequenced by immunoSEQ multiplex PCR, and TCRdb holds only the in-frame ones, with some missing. Among some 380,000 clones listed, about four fifths were seen once. Sequences were obtained from peripheral blood. The receptors stem from a human donor with acute or convalescent COVID-19. The donor label of this sample is uncertain. Each CDR3 is given with its conserved first and last residue. A D gene is named only where the DNA matches it firmly. The size entry is marked missing in some rows and otherwise reads once, few, many or a size class.

TRBJ2-7 - TRBV2 - CASSEGRGEHEQYF TGTGCCAGCAGTGAGGGCAGGGGGGAACACGAGCAGTACTTC
TRBJ2-3 - TRBV9 - CASSAGGQSSTDTQYF TGTGCCAGCAGCGCCGGGGGACAGTCTAGCACAGATACGCAGTATTTT
TRBJ2-1 - TRBV4-1 - CASSQGTTPGGYNEQFF TGCGCCAGCAGCCAAGGGACGACTCCAGGGGGGTACAATGAGCAGTTCTTC
TRBJ1-6 - TRBV3-1/TRBV3-2 - CASSQGSSPLHF TGTGCCAGCAGCCAAGGTAGTTCACCCCTCCACTTT
TRBJ2-5 - TRBV6-5 - CASSYEAGQETQYF TGTGCCAGCAGTTACGAAGCAGGACAAGAGACCCAGTACTTC
TRBJ2-3 - TRBV20-1 once CSASQSGQTDTQYF TGCAGTGCTAGTCAGTCGGGACAAACGGATACGCAGTATTTT
TRBJ1-2 TRBD1 TRBV7-9 - CASSPRQGELYGYTF TGTGCCAGCAGCCCAAGACAGGGGGAACTTTATGGCTACACCTTC
TRBJ1-5 - TRBV7-2 few CASSLDTEAGDQPQHF TGTGCCAGCAGCTTAGATACAGAAGCTGGCGATCAGCCCCAGCATTTT
TRBJ1-2 - TRBV3-1/TRBV3-2 - CASSQGTAVYTF TGTGCCAGCAGCCAAGGGACAGCAGTCTACACCTTC
TRBJ1-1 TRBD1 TRBV4-1 few CASSQDPGQGAQNTEAFF TGCGCCAGCAGCCAAGATCCTGGGCAGGGGGCACAAAACACTGAAGCTTTCTTT
TRBJ1-1 - TRBV7-9 - CASSAGIREAFF TGTGCCAGCAGCGCAGGAATAAGAGAAGCTTTCTTT
TRBJ1-1 TRBD1 TRBV19 once CANGTDTAEAFF TGTGCCAATGGGACAGATACCGCTGAAGCTTTCTTT
TRBJ2-3 - TRBV5-1 few CASSLGSRADNTDTQYF TGCGCCAGCAGCTTGGGGTCACGAGCAGACAACACAGATACGCAGTATTTT
TRBJ2-3 TRBD2 TRBV5-1 - CASSPGTSGRTDTQYF TGCGCCAGCAGCCCTGGGACTAGCGGGAGAACAGATACGCAGTATTTT
TRBJ2-5 - TRBV11-1 - CASSLGGGVTQYF TGTGCCAGCAGCTTAGGCGGAGGGGTGACCCAGTACTTC
TRBJ2-3 TRBD1 TRBV19 - CASRSLGQGADTQYF TGTGCCTCAAGAAGTCTTGGACAGGGGGCAGATACGCAGTATTTT
TRBJ2-2 - TRBV3-1/TRBV3-2 - CASSQIARADYLGTGELFF TGTGCCAGCAGCCAAATCGCGAGGGCGGACTACCTGGGCACCGGGGAGCTGTTTTTT
TRBJ1-2 - TRBV30 - CAWSVGGAYGYTF TGTGCCTGGAGTGTAGGGGGGGCGTATGGCTACACCTTC
TRBJ1-4 - TRBV6-1 once CASSEIPANRADNEKLFF TGTGCCAGCAGTGAAATCCCGGCCAACAGGGCTGATAATGAAAAACTGTTTTTT
TRBJ1-6 - TRBV19 - CASSKLQGRNSPLHF TGTGCCAGTAGCAAACTACAGGGACGAAATTCACCCCTCCACTTT